The clone carrying this T cell receptor (beta chain) has ten or more counts. MiXCR, applied by TCRdb to the 5' RACE reads, yields one record per CDR3 protein. There are 200,000 to 250,000 distinct CDR3 sequences in the sample; roughly 7.2% occur only once, and about 0.9% lies in the top ten. The data originate from a study of T cells after yellow fever vaccination. The CDR3 loop spans 17 amino acids. CDR1 is MNHEY and CDR2 is SVGAGI in the germline V gene. V lost 2 bases and J lost 2; bases outside the gene matches: 5. This clonotype was sampled from a man aged 25-40 years who received the YFV17D yellow fever vaccine. The sequencing here drew on CD4+ T cells sorted from PBMCs, taken 15 days after the yellow fever booster vaccination. The J gene is TRBJ2-2, the V gene TRBV6-5; TRBD2 aligns across 10 bases. The DNA of the CDR3 is TGTGCCAGCAGTTACAGGGCTAGCGGGAGTAACACCGGGGAGCTGTTTTTT. This sequence encodes CASSYRASGSNTGELFF.